This T cell receptor (beta chain) came from a study of cytomegalovirus exposure and HLA in healthy donors. Overall study: The roughly 120 validation repertoires, a later analysis reported, used the same platform as the 666 first-cohort repertoires. Overall study results and limits: It was reportedly the case that the classifier diagnosed cytomegalovirus status with high specificity and sensitivity. According to a later analysis, TCR clusters from the first cohort tended to co-occur in the roughly 120 validation repertoires.

TCRdb's table, derived via immunoSEQ multiplex PCR, lists solely in-frame clones and lacks some. The table has about 160,000 clones, around 96% seen once. This CDR3 is built from 17 residues. Germline values: CDR1 SGHTA, CDR2 FQGNSA. The V segment lost 6 bases and the J segment 9 bases; nucleotides outside the gene matches: 17. Of note for this clone: Its target is unknown.

The sequenced sample consisted of PBMCs. The chain is built from TRBV7-2 and TRBJ2-1; 10 bases align to TRBD2. The sequence came from a young woman in good health and CMV-seronegative. This CDR3 is CASRRELAGGPSSEQFF. The DNA of the CDR3 is TGTGCCAGCAGACGAGAGTTAGCGGGGGGCCCTTCAAGTGAGCAGTTCTTC.